This T cell receptor beta chain appears in the sequencing data of a study of blood T cell repertoires in COVID-19 (dated by TCRdb to 2018 to 2021). Broadly, across the study: The collaborator samples originated in the United States, Italy and Spain and spanned the acute and convalescent phases of COVID-19. Samples were obtained from the ongoing ImmuneRACE study (first 160 participants) and from approximately 1,200 subjects provided by 6 global collaborators. The repertoires were released in a freely available public database meant as a resource for research on the immune response to SARS-CoV-2. Where available, HLA class I and class II types were taken from metadata supplied by the sample provider and were not determined by assay-based typing. The dataset comprised deeply sampled blood TCRbeta repertoires from subjects exposed to, actively infected with, or recovered from COVID-19. The material from the prospective study consisted of cDNA or gDNA derived from T cells, B-cell-depleted T cells, or PBMCs. A de-identified subject ID, COVID-19 status, age in years and sex were almost always included in the sample metadata.

The CDR3 runs 13 residues from the cysteine to the phenylalanine. Of all the DNA, just the CDR3 is kept, 39 bases in frame from base 1. V is shortened by 1 base, J by 10 bases, and the region joining them spans 11 bases. Based on the germline V gene (reference sequence), the CDR1 and CDR2 sequences are LGHDT and YNNKEL. TCRbeta CDR3 regions were amplified from genomic DNA by means of the immunoSEQ Assay, a bias-controlled multiplex PCR. The original methods were these. The number of nucleated cells in each sample was estimated by amplification of reference gene primers within the assay. Sequence reads were collapsed and filtered to measure the absolute abundance of every unique TCRbeta CDR3 rearrangement. For each sample, productive Simpson clonality was calculated as the square root of Simpson's diversity index across productive rearrangements. TCRdb provides this immuneACCESS table in a form limited to in-frame rearrangements. Some clones are lacking; in checked studies, under half of them reflect an unresolved V gene, and why the rest are absent is not known. V and J calls and clone size are copied from that table; D and trimming were computed from the DNA. Here the sample has under 130,000 clones; roughly 81% occur a single time. Of the sample, 8.5% to 9.5% falls within the top ten clones.

To note about this clone: Its binding antigen is unknown. No quality values exist for individual bases; no much larger clone is one base distant.

Each collaborating institution followed its own protocols to collect whole blood in K2EDTA tubes. Collaborator samples were shipped for TCRbeta analysis as frozen whole blood, isolated PBMCs, or DNA extracted from either sample type. Study-wide findings and limitations: The quantity of clinical and demographic metadata differed by source and by participant and was supplied without curation.

The sample taken for sequencing was peripheral blood. The receptor's source is a woman between 65 and 79 years old with acute or convalescent COVID-19. The chain is encoded by TRBV3-1 (or the pseudogene TRBV3-2) joined to TRBJ2-1, with no reliable assignment of the D segment. DNA sequence: TGTGCCAGCAGCCAAGTCCCTGAGTCAGAGCAGTTCTTC. Its protein is CASSQVPESEQFF.